Listed below are T cell receptor beta chains from one sample, sequenced in a study of T cell responses to AZD1222 COVID-19 vaccine. TCRdb's copy holds only in-frame clones and misses some; the assay was immunoSEQ multiplex PCR. The profile shows some 89,000 clones, roughly nine tenths of them singletons. The specimen comprised peripheral blood, sampled on day 0 of AZD1222 vaccination. The receptors derive from an adult in good health. CDR3s leave out the opening cysteine and the closing phenylalanine or tryptophan. The D gene is left open where the match is weak.

v_call,d_call,cdr3_aa
TRBV5-1,-,ASMVPGRTEAF
TRBV3-1/TRBV3-2,-,ASSPTLDTQY
TRBV11-1,-,ASSLAVVGSGELF
TRBV4-1,-,ASSQAASSGTGYGYT
TRBV6-2/TRBV6-3,TRBD1,ASSYSRTGPAF
TRBV7-9,-,ASSLRVEETQY
TRBV15,-,ATSRLVGTRGMGTGELF
TRBV5-1,TRBD2,ASSLGAGAYNEQF
TRBV21-1,-,ASSNRKRPTPSSYNEQF
TRBV5-1,TRBD1,ASSQGGRTEAF
TRBV29-1,TRBD1,SVEQGAAAGYT
TRBV5-1,-,ASSLMGGRPADTQY
TRBV29-1,-,SVDGTNTEAF
TRBV5-1,-,ASSEQGSGNTIY
TRBV11-2,-,ASSLTNKNTEAF
TRBV5-1,-,ASSLAQGRYEQY
TRBV5-8,-,ASSLEGVYYGYT
TRBV25-1,-,ASSPGEGWTEAF
TRBV19,TRBD1,ASSIRGQANYGYT
TRBV28,-,ASRRDGTNYGYT
TRBV5-4,-,ASSRIPSANSYNEQF
TRBV2,TRBD1,ATSTGGEQY
TRBV2,-,ASSDVMGGRETQY
TRBV4-1,TRBD2,ASSQDGLAGADEQF
TRBV9,-,ASSVAGESYNEQF
TRBV14,TRBD2,ASSQDRLAGGGEQF
TRBV28,-,ASSLQGYGYT
TRBV6-5,-,ASSPRGPSYEQY
TRBV19,-,ASSYKASLGGKLF
TRBV3-1/TRBV3-2,-,ASSPTGRDGYT
TRBV2,-,ASTPGVTSYEQY
TRBV28,TRBD2,ASSGSGSASRETQY
TRBV5-1,-,ASSPGTGHNSPLH
TRBV5-6,TRBD1,ASSGWDRGNSPLH
TRBV7-9,TRBD1,ASSGQGADGYT
TRBV2,-,ASSESLGRLNTEAF
TRBV18,TRBD1,ASQSGTGGLEQY
TRBV6-2/TRBV6-3,-,ASSYRDTPNYGYT
TRBV21-1,-,ASCRPKRNSPLH